This T cell receptor beta chain was profiled in a study of cytomegalovirus exposure and HLA in healthy donors. Study summary: Among around 170 million T cells, an earlier analysis found around 100 million unique TCR beta sequences. Notes on the study in general: Sequencing artifact likely explains a cluster of highly shared sequence variants. One variant, a missense change in DCLRE1C, was linked in a later analysis to TCR beta V- and J-gene trimming.

The primer mix had 60 Vbeta and 13 Jbeta primers. Sequencing was performed with immunoSEQ multiplex PCR; in TCRdb, only in-frame clones are kept and a portion is missing. This table holds 90,000 to 150,000 clones, roughly four fifths found once. Healthy bone marrow donors made up the cohort. With V trimmed by 0 bases and J by 5 bases, 12 bases remained unmatched. The CDR3 loop spans 16 amino acids. Germline V gene lookup returns CDR1 SQVTM and CDR2 ANQGSEA. As for this clone: Its specificity is not known.

The chain couples TRBV29-1 to TRBJ2-5; 7 nucleotides agree with TRBD2. Specimen: PBMCs. The TCR sequence derives from a middle-aged man in good health and CMV-seropositive. CDR3 nucleotides: TGCAGCGTTGAAGACCCTATAGCGGGCGCGAGGGAGACCCAGTACTTC. Protein: CSVEDPIAGARETQYF.